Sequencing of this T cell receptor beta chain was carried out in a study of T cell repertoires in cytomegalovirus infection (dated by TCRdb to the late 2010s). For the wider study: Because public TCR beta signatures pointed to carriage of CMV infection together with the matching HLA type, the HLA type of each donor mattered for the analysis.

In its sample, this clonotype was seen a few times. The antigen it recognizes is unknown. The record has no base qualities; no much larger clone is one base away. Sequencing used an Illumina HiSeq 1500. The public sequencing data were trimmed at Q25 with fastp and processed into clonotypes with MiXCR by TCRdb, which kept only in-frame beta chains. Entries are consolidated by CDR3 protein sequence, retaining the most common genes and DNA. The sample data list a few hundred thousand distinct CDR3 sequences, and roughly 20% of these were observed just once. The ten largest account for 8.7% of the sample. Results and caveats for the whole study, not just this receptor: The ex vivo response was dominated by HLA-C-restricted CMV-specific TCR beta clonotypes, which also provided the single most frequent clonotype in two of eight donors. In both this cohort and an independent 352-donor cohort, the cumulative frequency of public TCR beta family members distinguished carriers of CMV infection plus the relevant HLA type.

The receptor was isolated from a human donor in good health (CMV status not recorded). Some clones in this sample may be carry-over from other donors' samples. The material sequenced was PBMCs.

The CDR3 protein is CASSLSVEPQETQYF. The base sequence is TGTGCCAGCAGCTTATCCGTAGAACCCCAAGAGACCCAGTACTTC. The sequence links TRBV7-9 to TRBJ2-5; a confident D gene designation cannot be given. The CDR3 runs 15 amino acids, cysteine and phenylalanine included. The retained sequence is limited to the CDR3, 45 bases, with the frame set at the first base. V lost 2 bases and J lost 1 base; the stretch between them is 11 bases long. Via the germline V gene (reference sequence), CDR1 is SEHNR and CDR2 FQNEAQ.